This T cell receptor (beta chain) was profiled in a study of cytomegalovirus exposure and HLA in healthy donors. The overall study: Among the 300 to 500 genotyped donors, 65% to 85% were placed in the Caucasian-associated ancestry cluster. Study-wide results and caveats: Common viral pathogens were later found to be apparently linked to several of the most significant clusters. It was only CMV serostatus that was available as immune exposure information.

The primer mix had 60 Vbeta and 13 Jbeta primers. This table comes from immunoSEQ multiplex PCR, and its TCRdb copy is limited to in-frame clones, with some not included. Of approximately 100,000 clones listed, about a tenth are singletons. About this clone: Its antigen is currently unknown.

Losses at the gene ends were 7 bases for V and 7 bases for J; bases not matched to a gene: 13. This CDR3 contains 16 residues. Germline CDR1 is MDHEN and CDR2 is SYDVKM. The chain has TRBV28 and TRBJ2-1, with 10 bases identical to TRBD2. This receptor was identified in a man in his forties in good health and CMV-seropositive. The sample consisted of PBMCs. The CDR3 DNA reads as TGTGCCAGCACCTCCATACTAGCGGGAAAGTCAAATGAGCAGTTCTTC. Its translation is CASTSILAGKSNEQFF.